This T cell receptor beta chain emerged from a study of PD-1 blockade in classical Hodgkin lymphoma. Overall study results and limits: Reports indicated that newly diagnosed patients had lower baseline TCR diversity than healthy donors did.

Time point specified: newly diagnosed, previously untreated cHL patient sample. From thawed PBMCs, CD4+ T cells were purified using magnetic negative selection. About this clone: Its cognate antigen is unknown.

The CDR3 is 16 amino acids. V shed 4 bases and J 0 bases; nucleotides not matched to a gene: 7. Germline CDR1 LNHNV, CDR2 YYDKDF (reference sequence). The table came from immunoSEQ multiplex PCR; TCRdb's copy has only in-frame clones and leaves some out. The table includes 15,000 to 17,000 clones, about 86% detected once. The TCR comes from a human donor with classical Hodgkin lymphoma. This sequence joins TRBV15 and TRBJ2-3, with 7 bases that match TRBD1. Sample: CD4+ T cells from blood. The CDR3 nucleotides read TGTGCCACCAGCACCCAAGGGACAGCTAGCACAGATACGCAGTATTTT. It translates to CATSTQGTASTDTQYF. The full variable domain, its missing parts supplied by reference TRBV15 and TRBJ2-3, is DAMVIQNPRYQVTQFGKPVTLSCSQTLNHNVMYWYQQKSSQAPKLLFHYYDKDFNNEADTPDNFQSRRPNTSFCFLDIRSPGLGDTAMYLCATSTQGTASTDTQYFGPGTRLTVL.